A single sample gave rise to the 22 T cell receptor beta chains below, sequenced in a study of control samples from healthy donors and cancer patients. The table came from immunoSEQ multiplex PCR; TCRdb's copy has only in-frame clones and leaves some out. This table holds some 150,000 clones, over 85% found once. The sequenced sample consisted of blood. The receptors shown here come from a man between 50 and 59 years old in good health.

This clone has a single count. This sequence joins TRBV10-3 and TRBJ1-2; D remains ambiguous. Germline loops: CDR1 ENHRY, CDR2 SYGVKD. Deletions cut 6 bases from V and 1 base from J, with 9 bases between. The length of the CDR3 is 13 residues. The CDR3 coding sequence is TGTGCCATCAGCCGGACGGATAACTATGGCTACACCTTC. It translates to CAISRTDNYGYTF.

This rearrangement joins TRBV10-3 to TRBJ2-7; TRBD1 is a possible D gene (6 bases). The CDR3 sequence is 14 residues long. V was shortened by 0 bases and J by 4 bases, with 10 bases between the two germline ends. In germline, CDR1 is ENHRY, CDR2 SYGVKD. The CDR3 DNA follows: TGTGCCATCAGTGAGTCCCTAACAGGGTACGAGCAGTACTTC. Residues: CAISESLTGYEQYF.

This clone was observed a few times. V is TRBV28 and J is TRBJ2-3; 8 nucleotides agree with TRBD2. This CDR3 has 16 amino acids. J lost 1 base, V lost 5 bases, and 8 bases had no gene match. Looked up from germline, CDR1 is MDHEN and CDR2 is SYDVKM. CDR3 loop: CASSIGTRSGTDTQYF. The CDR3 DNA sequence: TGTGCCAGCAGTATCGGGACTAGAAGTGGCACAGATACGCAGTATTTT. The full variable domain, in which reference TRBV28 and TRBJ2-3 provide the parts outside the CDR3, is DVKVTQSSRYLVKRTGEKVFLECVQDMDHENMFWYRQDPGLGLRLIYFSYDVKMKEKGDIPEGYSVSREKKERFSLILESASTNQTSMYLCASSIGTRSGTDTQYFGPGTRLTVL.

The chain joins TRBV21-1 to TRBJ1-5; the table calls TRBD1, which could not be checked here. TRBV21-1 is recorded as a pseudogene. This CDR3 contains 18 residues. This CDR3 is CASSKRSRGRDSNQPQHF. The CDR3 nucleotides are TGTGCCAGCAGCAAAAGGAGCAGGGGTAGGGATAGCAATCAGCCCCAGCATTTT.

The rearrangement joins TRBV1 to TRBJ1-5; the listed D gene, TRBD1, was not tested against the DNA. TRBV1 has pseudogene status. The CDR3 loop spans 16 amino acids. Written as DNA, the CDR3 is TGCACCAGCAGCCAAGATGGACAGAATAGCAATCAGCCCCAGCATTTT. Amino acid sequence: CTSSQDGQNSNQPQHF.

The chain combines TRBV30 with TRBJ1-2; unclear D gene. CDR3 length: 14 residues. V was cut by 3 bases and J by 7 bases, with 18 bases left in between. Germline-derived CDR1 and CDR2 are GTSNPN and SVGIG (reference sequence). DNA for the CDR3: TGTGCCTGGAGGGACTGGGGTCGGAGCAGTGGCTACACCTTC. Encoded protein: CAWRDWGRSSGYTF.

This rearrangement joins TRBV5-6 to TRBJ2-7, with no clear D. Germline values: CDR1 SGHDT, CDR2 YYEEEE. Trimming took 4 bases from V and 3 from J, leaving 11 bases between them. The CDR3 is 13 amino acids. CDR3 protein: CASSTTTSYEQYF. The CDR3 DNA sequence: TGTGCCAGCAGCACAACCACAAGCTACGAGCAGTACTTC.

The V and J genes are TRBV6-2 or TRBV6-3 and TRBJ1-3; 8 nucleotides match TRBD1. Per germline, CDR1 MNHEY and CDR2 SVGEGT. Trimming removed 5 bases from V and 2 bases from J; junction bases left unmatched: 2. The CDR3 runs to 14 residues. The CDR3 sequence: CASSRTGTGNTIYF. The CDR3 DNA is TGTGCCAGCAGTCGGACAGGGACTGGAAACACCATATATTTT.

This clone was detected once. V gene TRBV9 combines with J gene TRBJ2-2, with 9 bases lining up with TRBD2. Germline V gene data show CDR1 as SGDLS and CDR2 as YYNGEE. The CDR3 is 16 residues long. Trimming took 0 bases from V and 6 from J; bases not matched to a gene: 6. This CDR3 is CASSVVGSGSAGELFF. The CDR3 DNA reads TGTGCCAGCAGCGTAGTAGGTAGCGGGAGCGCCGGGGAGCTGTTTTTT. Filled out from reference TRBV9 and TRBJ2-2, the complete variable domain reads DSGVTQTPKHLITATGQRVTLRCSPRSGDLSVYWYQQSLDQGLQFLIQYYNGEERAKGNILERFSAQQFPDLHSELNLSSLELGDSALYFCASSVVGSGSAGELFFGEGSRLTVL.

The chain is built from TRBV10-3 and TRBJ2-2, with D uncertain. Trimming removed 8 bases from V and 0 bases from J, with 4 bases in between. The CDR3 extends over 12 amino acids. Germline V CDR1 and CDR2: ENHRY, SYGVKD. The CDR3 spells CAILANTGELFF. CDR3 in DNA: TGTGCCATCTTGGCGAACACCGGGGAGCTGTTTTTT.

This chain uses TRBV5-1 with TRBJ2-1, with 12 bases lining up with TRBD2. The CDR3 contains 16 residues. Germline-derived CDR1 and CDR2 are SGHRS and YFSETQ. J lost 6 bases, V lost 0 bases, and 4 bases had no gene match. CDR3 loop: CASSLVLAGGRNEQFF. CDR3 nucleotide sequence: TGCGCCAGCAGCTTGGTTCTAGCGGGAGGGCGCAATGAGCAGTTCTTC.

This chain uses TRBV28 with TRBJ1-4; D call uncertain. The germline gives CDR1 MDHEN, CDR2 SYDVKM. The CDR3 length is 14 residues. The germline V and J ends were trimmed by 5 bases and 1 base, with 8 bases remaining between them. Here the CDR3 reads CASSRRRTNEKLFF. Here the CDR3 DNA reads TGTGCCAGCAGTCGACGGCGAACTAATGAAAAACTGTTTTTT.

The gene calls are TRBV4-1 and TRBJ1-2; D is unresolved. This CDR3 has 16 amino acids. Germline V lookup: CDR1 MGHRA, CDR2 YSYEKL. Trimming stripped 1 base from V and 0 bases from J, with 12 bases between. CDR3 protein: CASSQVYGKANYGYTF. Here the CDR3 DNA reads TGCGCCAGCAGCCAAGTGTACGGGAAGGCTAACTATGGCTACACCTTC.

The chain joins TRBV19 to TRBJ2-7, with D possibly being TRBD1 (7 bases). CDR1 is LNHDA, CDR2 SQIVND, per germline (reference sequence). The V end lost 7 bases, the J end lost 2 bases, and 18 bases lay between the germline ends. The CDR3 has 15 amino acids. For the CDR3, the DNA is TGTGCCAGTAAAGGGGGCGCGGGGACGGCCTACGAGCAGTACTTC. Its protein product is CASKGGAGTAYEQYF.

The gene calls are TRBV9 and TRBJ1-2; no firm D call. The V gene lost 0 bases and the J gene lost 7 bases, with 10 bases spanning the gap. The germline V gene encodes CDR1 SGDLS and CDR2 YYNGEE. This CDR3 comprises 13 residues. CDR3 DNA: TGTGCCAGCAGCGTAGGTGGAAGGCCTGGCTACACCTTC. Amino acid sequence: CASSVGGRPGYTF.

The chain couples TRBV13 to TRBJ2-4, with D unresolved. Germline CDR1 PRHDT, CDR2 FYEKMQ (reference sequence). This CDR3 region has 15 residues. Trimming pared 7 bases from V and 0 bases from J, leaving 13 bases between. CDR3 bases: TGTGCCAGCACCCGAACTTCGGGAGCCAAAAACATTCAGTACTTC. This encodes CASTRTSGAKNIQYF.

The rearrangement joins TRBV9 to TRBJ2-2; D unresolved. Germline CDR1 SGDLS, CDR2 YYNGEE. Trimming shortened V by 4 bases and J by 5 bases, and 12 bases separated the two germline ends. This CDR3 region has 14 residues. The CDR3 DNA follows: TGTGCCAGCAGCCCGTGGTCTCCTACCGGGGAGCTGTTTTTT. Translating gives CASSPWSPTGELFF.

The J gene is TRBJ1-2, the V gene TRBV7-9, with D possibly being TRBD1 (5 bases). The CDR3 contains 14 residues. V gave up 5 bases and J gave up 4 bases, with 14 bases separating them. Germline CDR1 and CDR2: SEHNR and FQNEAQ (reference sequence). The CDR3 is CASSLSTERYGYTF. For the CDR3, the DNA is TGTGCCAGCAGCCTTTCGACAGAACGCTATGGCTACACCTTC.

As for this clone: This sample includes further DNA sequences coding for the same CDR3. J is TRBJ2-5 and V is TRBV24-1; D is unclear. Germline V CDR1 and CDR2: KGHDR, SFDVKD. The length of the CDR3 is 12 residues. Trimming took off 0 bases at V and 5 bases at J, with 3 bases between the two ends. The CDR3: CATSDLRETQYF. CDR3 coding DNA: TGTGCCACCAGTGATTTGAGGGAGACCCAGTACTTC.

CDR3 sequence: CASSLRGLGNSPLHF. CDR3 nucleotide sequence: TGCGCCAGCAGCTTGAGGGGATTAGGTAATTCACCCCTCCACTTT. The rearrangement uses TRBV5-1 and TRBJ1-6; a weak D match, TRBD1 (5 bases). The V and J ends lost 1 base and 6 bases respectively, with 11 bases between them. In germline, CDR1 is SGHRS, CDR2 YFSETQ. The CDR3 is made up of 15 amino acids.

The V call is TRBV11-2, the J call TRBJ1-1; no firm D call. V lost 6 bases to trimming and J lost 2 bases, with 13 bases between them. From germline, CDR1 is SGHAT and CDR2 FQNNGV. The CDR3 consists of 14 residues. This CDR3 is CASRIGSPNTEAFF. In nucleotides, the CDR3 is TGTGCCAGCAGGATAGGGAGTCCAAACACTGAAGCTTTCTTT.

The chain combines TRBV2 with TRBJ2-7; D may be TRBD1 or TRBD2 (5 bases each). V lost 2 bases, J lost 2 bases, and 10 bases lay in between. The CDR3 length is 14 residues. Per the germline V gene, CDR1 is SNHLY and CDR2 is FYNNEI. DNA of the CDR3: TGTGCCAGCAGTGAATCGAGGGGAGCCTACGAGCAGTACTTC. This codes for CASSESRGAYEQYF.